The clone carrying this TCR beta chain showed up just a few times. As yet, its antigen is unknown. PCR employed 60 Vbeta and 13 Jbeta primers. The data were produced by immunoSEQ multiplex PCR, yet TCRdb's version contains in-frame clones alone and is incomplete. The sample carries a few hundred thousand clones, 60% to 85% recorded once. The source of the sample is a study of cytomegalovirus exposure and HLA in healthy donors. Study in general: Roughly 92 million unique TCRs, all from HLA-typed donors, were included in an early release of the data.

The germline CDR1 and CDR2 sequences are SGHDT and YYEEEE. V lost 2 bases to trimming and J lost 7 bases; unmatched junction nucleotides: 9. The CDR3 runs to 15 residues. Study conclusions and caveats: Productive status was seen about 90% or about 30% of the time for most TCR beta V segments in an earlier analysis. The study recorded 150 to 200 TCR beta chains that were cytomegalovirus-associated. DRB1 showed the most TCR associations and HLA-C the fewest in a later analysis, as rates varied by HLA locus.

Sequencing was carried out using PBMCs. The clonotype comes from a man aged 35 to 55 in good health and CMV-seronegative. J is TRBJ2-7 and V is TRBV5-6; 10 bases fit TRBD1. The CDR3 loop reads CASSFGQGVGGEQYF. The CDR3 DNA follows: TGTGCCAGCAGCTTTGGACAGGGGGTCGGAGGAGAGCAGTACTTC.